This T cell receptor (beta chain) is drawn from a study of radiotherapy plus CTLA-4 blockade in lung cancer. Worth noting for this clone: As yet, its antigen is unknown.

The V gene's germline CDR1 is KGHSH and CDR2 LQKENI. The CDR3 has 15 amino acids. J gave up 0 bases and V 6 bases, and 4 bases lay outside the gene matches. Using immunoSEQ multiplex PCR, the repertoire was profiled, and TCRdb retains in-frame clones only, with some absent. The data hold some 70,000 clones, with approximately 79% observed a single time. The study's findings and limits: Reports identified early blood T cell clone dynamics, with interferon-beta, as the best response predictor. In blood, after radiotherapy plus ipilimumab, tumor-derived TCR clones expanded.

The receptor was derived from a human donor with non-small cell lung cancer who had a complete response to radiotherapy plus ipilimumab. The chain is built from TRBV18 and TRBJ1-3; 8 bases fit TRBD1. Here the sequenced sample was peripheral blood, taken from a patient treated with radiotherapy plus ipilimumab. The chain's CDR3 is CASSGQAVSGNTIYF. Here the CDR3 DNA reads TGTGCCAGCTCGGGACAGGCCGTCTCTGGAAACACCATATATTTT.